These T cell receptor beta chains were read from a single sample in a study of cytomegalovirus exposure and HLA in healthy donors. The repertoire was sequenced with immunoSEQ multiplex PCR; TCRdb's copy has only in-frame clones and lacks some. The sample records 88,000 or so clones, more than 50% being singletons. The sample was PBMCs. These TCRs come from a male donor in good health and CMV-seropositive. Both conserved end residues are part of each CDR3. The order of the fields is V gene, J gene, CDR3 protein.

v_gene: TRBV27; j_gene: TRBJ2-1; CDR3aa: CASLTPRGSYNEQFF
v_gene: TRBV7-3; j_gene: TRBJ1-1; CDR3aa: CASSNRMNTEAFF
v_gene: TRBV28; j_gene: TRBJ1-4; CDR3aa: CASTDRGGTNEKLFF
v_gene: TRBV6-1; j_gene: TRBJ2-3; CDR3aa: CASSLAGGSTDTQYF
v_gene: TRBV6-6; j_gene: TRBJ2-3; CDR3aa: CASRTPQADTQYF
v_gene: TRBV19; j_gene: TRBJ1-1; CDR3aa: CASSFNQNTEAFF
v_gene: TRBV30; j_gene: TRBJ2-7; CDR3aa: CAYTGTSGRPSYEQYF
v_gene: TRBV6-1; j_gene: TRBJ1-1; CDR3aa: CASARGNTEAFF
v_gene: TRBV29-1; j_gene: TRBJ2-3; CDR3aa: CSGGQGNTQYF
v_gene: TRBV25-1; j_gene: TRBJ1-6; CDR3aa: CASSGLLEGGESPLHF
v_gene: TRBV6-5; j_gene: TRBJ2-7; CDR3aa: CASSTGTASLYEQYF
v_gene: TRBV10-2; j_gene: TRBJ2-1; CDR3aa: CASSSSGLAYNEQFF
v_gene: TRBV7-8; j_gene: TRBJ1-2; CDR3aa: CASSLVGNDRGRPYGYTF
v_gene: TRBV25-1; j_gene: TRBJ2-2; CDR3aa: CASSASGQVDANTGELFF
v_gene: TRBV7-9; j_gene: TRBJ1-3; CDR3aa: CASSFRSTVSSGNTIYF
v_gene: TRBV28; j_gene: TRBJ1-6; CDR3aa: CASGPWGTGGASYNSPLHF
v_gene: TRBV28; j_gene: TRBJ1-4; CDR3aa: CASEVGGSNEKLFF
v_gene: TRBV19; j_gene: TRBJ1-2; CDR3aa: CASSIAEGTGDGYTF
v_gene: TRBV5-5; j_gene: TRBJ1-6; CDR3aa: CASSRDSSGAGSPLHF
v_gene: TRBV5-1; j_gene: TRBJ1-1; CDR3aa: CASSSDRVGEAFF
v_gene: TRBV14; j_gene: TRBJ2-3; CDR3aa: CASSQDRRGSTDTQYF
v_gene: TRBV6-1; j_gene: TRBJ1-4; CDR3aa: CASGGRIATNEKLFF
v_gene: TRBV5-1; j_gene: TRBJ1-1; CDR3aa: CASSITGNTEAFF
v_gene: TRBV7-3; j_gene: TRBJ2-5; CDR3aa: CASSWTGNEVETQYF
v_gene: TRBV5-1; j_gene: TRBJ2-1; CDR3aa: CASSPSGSNNEQFF
v_gene: TRBV5-1; j_gene: TRBJ2-4; CDR3aa: CASSLEPAVAKNIQYF
v_gene: TRBV28; j_gene: TRBJ1-2; CDR3aa: CASSLQGRYGYTF
v_gene: TRBV6-5; j_gene: TRBJ1-2; CDR3aa: CASSLSGGNYGYTF
v_gene: TRBV25-1; j_gene: TRBJ1-5; CDR3aa: CASGQGNQPQHF
v_gene: TRBV4-1; j_gene: TRBJ1-4; CDR3aa: CASSRTGTTNEKLFF
v_gene: TRBV28; j_gene: TRBJ1-4; CDR3aa: CASTYPTGSNEKLFF
v_gene: TRBV30; j_gene: TRBJ1-1; CDR3aa: CAWSGGGQGTEAFF
v_gene: TRBV7-9; j_gene: TRBJ2-6; CDR3aa: CASSLMRQSSSGANVLTF
v_gene: TRBV7-6; j_gene: TRBJ2-2; CDR3aa: CASSLAVAGAGELFF
v_gene: TRBV2; j_gene: TRBJ2-7; CDR3aa: CASKDNLYEQYF
v_gene: TRBV19; j_gene: TRBJ1-2; CDR3aa: CASRMGAGNYGYTF
v_gene: TRBV19; j_gene: TRBJ1-1; CDR3aa: CASRPTGGKRAEAFF
v_gene: TRBV5-6; j_gene: TRBJ1-2; CDR3aa: CASSLPGEIGYTF
v_gene: TRBV6-6; j_gene: TRBJ2-1; CDR3aa: CASSYGTKTYNEQFF
v_gene: TRBV27; j_gene: TRBJ2-5; CDR3aa: CASRTEDGTQYF
v_gene: TRBV19; j_gene: TRBJ1-1; CDR3aa: CASTLLGQGGTEAFF
v_gene: TRBV19; j_gene: TRBJ1-6; CDR3aa: CASTRTGSSYNSPLHF
v_gene: TRBV30; j_gene: TRBJ1-2; CDR3aa: CAWSVGSGGYGYTF
v_gene: TRBV6-5; j_gene: TRBJ1-5; CDR3aa: CASSYGQGAGQPQHF